The clone carrying this T cell receptor (beta chain) was seen ten or more times. This sample's TCRbeta library carried unique molecular identifier barcodes. TCRdb reanalysed the PCR reads using MiXCR and keeps one entry per CDR3 protein. Of 250,000 to 300,000 distinct CDR3 sequences in the sample, roughly 9.5% were seen once. These data are taken from a study of T-cell reconstitution after alpha-beta-depleted transplantation in children. The sequenced sample was PBMCs from the stem cell graft donor, obtained from the stem cell graft. The receptor comes from a human donor who donated a stem cell graft to a child with SCID.

The DNA for the CDR3 is TGCGCCAGCAGCTTGGAGGACAGGGGACCCCCAGACGACGAGCAGTACTTC. This sequence encodes CASSLEDRGPPDDEQYF. V usage is TRBV5-1 and J usage is TRBJ2-7, with TRBD1 matching 9 bases. Germline loops: CDR1 SGHRS, CDR2 YFSETQ. The CDR3 runs to 17 residues. The junction had 12 bases not matched to a gene; V was cut back by 0 bases and J by 5 bases.